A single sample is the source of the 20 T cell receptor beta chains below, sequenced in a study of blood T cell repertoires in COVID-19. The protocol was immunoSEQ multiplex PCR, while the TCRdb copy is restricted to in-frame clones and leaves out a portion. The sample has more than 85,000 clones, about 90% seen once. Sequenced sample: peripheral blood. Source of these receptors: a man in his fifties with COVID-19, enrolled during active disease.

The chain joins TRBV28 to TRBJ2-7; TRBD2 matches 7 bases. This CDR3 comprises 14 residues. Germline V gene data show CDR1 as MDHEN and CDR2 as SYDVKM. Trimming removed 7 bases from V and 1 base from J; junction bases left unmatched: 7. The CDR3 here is CASKYGEGSYEQYF. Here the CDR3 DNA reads TGTGCCAGCAAATACGGGGAGGGGTCCTACGAGCAGTACTTC.

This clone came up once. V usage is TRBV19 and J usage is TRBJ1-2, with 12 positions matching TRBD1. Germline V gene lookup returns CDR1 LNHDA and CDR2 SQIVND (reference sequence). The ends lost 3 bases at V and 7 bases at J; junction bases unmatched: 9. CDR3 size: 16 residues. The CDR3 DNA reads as TGTGCCAGTAGTATGGGAAGGGGGACAGGGGGCAGTGGCTACACCTTC. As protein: CASSMGRGTGGSGYTF. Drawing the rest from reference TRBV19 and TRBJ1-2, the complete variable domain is DGGITQSPKYLFRKEGQNVTLSCEQNLNHDAMYWYRQDPGQGLRLIYYSQIVNDFQKGDIAEGYSVSREKKESFPLTVTSAQKNPTAFYLCASSMGRGTGGSGYTFGSGTRLTVV.

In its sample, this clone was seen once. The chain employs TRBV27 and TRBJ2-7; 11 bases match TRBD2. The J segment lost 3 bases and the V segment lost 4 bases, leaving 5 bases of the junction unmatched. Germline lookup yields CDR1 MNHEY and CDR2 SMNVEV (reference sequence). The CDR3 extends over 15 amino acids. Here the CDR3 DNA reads TGTGCCAGCAGTTCCCTGCTAGCGGGAGGCTACGAGCAGTACTTC. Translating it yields CASSSLLAGGYEQYF.

The CDR3 DNA is TGCAGCGTTGAAGGTATCGGGCAGGGGAATATTGATACGCAGTATTTT. Amino acid sequence: CSVEGIGQGNIDTQYF. This chain uses TRBV29-1 with TRBJ2-3; maybe TRBD1 (6 bases). Germline values: CDR1 SQVTM, CDR2 ANQGSEA. The V gene lost 1 base and the J gene lost 6 bases, with 20 bases spanning the gap. CDR3 size: 16 residues.

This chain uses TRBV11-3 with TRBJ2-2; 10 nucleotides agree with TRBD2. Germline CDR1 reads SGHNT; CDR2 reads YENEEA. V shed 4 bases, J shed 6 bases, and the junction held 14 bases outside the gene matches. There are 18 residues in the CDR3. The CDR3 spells CASSSYLGSGGASGELFF. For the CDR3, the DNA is TGTGCCAGCAGCTCATACCTAGGGAGCGGGGGGGCCTCCGGGGAGCTGTTTTTT. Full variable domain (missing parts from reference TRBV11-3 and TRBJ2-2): EAGVVQSPRYKIIEKKQPVAFWCNPISGHNTLYWYLQNLGQGPELLIRYENEEAVDDSQLPKDRFSAERLKGVDSTLKIQPAELGDSAVYLCASSSYLGSGGASGELFFGEGSRLTVL.

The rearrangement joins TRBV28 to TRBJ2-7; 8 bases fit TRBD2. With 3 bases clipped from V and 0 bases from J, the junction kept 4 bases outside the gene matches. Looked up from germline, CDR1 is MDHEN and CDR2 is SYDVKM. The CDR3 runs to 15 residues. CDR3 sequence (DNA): TGTGCCAGCAGTTTGATGGCGGGGGGCTCCTACGAGCAGTACTTC. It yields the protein CASSLMAGGSYEQYF.

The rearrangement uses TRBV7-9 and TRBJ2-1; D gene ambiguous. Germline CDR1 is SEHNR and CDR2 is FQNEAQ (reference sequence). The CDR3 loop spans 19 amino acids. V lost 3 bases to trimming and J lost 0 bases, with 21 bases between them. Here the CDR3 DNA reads TGTGCCAGCAGCTTCATCAGGATCCTCAGGTCCCGCTCCTACAATGAGCAGTTCTTC. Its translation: CASSFIRILRSRSYNEQFF.

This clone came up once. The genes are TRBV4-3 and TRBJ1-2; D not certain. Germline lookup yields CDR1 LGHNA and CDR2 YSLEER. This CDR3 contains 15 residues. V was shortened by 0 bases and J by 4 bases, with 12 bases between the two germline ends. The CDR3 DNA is TGCGCCAGCAGCCAAGATCTTAAGAAGCCCTATGGCTACACCTTC. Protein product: CASSQDLKKPYGYTF.

The CDR3 DNA follows: TGTGCCAGCAGTGAACGGGACACCCTTAACTATGGCTACACCTTC. As protein: CASSERDTLNYGYTF. The chain carries TRBV25-1 and TRBJ1-2; possibly TRBD1 for D (6 bases). The V and J ends lost 2 bases and 1 base respectively, with 11 bases between them. Germline loops: CDR1 MGHDK, CDR2 SYGVNS. This CDR3 is built from 15 residues.

The CDR3 region is CASIERERETQYF. The CDR3 DNA reads TGTGCCAGCATCGAAAGGGAGAGAGAGACCCAGTACTTC. This sequence joins TRBV7-9 and TRBJ2-5, with D possibly being TRBD2 (5 bases). Germline lookup yields CDR1 SEHNR and CDR2 FQNEAQ (reference sequence). V lost 7 bases, J lost 4 bases, and 13 bases lay in between. The CDR3 contains 13 residues.

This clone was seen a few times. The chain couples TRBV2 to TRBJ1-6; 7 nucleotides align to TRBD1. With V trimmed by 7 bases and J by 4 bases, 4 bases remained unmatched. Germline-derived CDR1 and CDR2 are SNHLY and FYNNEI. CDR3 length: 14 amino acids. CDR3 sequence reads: CASNKGQYNSPLHF. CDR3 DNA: TGTGCCAGCAATAAGGGACAGTATAATTCACCCCTCCACTTT.

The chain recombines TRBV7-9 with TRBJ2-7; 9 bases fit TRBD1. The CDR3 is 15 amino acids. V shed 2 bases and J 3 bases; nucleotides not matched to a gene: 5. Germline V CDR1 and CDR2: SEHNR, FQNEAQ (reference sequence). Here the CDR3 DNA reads TGTGCCAGCAGCTTATGGGACAGGGCCCGCTACGAGCAGTACTTC. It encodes CASSLWDRARYEQYF.

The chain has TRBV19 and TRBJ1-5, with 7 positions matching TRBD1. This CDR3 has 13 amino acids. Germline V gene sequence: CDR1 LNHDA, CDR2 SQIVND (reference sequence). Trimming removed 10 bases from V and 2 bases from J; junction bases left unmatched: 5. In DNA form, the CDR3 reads TGTGCCACCAATGACAGGGGCAATCAGCCCCAGCATTTT. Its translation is CATNDRGNQPQHF.

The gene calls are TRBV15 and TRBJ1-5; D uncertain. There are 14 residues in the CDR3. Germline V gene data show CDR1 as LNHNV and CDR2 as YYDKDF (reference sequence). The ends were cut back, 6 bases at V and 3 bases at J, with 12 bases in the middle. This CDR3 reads CATSPGYSNQPQHF. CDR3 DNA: TGTGCCACCAGTCCGGGGTATTCCAATCAGCCCCAGCATTTT.

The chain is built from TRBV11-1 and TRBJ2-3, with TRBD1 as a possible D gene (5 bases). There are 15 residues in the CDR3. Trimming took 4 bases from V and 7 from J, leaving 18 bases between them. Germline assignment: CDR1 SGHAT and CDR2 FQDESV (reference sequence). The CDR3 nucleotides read TGTGCCAGCAGCTGGGGAAAAGGGGTCAGGTATACGCAGTATTTT. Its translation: CASSWGKGVRYTQYF.

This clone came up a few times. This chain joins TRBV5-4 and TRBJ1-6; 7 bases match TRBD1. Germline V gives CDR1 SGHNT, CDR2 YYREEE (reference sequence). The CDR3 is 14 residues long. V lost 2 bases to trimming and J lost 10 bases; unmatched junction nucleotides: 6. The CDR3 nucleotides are TGTGCCAGCAGCTTACAGGGGACAGAATCACCCCTCCACTTT. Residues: CASSLQGTESPLHF.

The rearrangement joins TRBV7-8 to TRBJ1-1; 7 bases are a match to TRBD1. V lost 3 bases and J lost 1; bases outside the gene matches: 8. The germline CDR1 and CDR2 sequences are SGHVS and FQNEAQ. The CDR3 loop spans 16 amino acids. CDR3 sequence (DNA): TGTGCCAGCAGCTTGTACACCGGGACAGAGAACACTGAAGCTTTCTTT. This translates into CASSLYTGTENTEAFF.

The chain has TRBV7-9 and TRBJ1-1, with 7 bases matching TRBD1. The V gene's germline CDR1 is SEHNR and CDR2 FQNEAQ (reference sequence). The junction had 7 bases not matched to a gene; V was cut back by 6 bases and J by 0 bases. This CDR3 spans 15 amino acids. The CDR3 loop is CASRSGTAMNTEAFF. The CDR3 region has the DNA TGTGCCAGCAGGTCGGGGACAGCCATGAACACTGAAGCTTTCTTT.

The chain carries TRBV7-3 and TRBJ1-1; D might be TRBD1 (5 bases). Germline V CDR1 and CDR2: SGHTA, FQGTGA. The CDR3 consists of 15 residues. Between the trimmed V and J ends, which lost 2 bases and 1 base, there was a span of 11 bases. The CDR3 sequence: CASSLSGARNTEAFF. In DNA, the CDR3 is TGTGCCAGCAGCTTATCTGGGGCGAGGAACACTGAAGCTTTCTTT. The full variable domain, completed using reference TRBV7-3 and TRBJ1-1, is GAGVSQTPSNKVTEKGKYVELRCDPISGHTALYWYRQSLGQGPEFLIYFQGTGAADDSGLPNDRFFAVRPEGSVSTLKIQRTERGDSAVYLCASSLSGARNTEAFFGQGTRLTVV.

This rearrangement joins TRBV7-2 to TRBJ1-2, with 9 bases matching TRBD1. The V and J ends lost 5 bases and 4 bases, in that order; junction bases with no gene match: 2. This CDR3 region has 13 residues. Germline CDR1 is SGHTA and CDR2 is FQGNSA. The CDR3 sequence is CASSPDRGYGYTF. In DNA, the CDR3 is TGTGCCAGCAGCCCGGACAGGGGCTATGGCTACACCTTC.